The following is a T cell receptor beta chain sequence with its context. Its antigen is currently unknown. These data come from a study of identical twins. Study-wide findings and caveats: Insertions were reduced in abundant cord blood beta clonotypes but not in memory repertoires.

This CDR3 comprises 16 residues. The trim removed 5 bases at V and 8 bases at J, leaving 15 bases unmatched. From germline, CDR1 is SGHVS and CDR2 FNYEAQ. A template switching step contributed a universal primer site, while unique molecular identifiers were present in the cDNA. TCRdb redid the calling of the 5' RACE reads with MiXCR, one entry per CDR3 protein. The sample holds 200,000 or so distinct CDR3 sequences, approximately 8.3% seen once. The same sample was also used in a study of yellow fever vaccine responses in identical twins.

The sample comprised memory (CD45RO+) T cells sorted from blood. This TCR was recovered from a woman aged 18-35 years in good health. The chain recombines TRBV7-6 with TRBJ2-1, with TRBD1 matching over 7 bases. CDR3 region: CASSPGGTVIYHEQFF. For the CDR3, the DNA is TGTGCCAGCAGCCCCGGTGGGACAGTAATTTATCATGAGCAGTTCTTC.